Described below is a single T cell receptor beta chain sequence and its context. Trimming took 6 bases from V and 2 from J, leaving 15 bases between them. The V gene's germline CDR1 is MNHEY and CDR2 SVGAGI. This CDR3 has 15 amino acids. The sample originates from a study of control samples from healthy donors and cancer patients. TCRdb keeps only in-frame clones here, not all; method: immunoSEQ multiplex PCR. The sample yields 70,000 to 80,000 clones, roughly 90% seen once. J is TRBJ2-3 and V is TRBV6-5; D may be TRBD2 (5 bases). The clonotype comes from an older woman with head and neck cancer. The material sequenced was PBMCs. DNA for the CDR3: TGTGCCAGCAGCTCCGGAGGTTTGGCCACAGATACGCAGTATTTT. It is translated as CASSSGGLATDTQYF.